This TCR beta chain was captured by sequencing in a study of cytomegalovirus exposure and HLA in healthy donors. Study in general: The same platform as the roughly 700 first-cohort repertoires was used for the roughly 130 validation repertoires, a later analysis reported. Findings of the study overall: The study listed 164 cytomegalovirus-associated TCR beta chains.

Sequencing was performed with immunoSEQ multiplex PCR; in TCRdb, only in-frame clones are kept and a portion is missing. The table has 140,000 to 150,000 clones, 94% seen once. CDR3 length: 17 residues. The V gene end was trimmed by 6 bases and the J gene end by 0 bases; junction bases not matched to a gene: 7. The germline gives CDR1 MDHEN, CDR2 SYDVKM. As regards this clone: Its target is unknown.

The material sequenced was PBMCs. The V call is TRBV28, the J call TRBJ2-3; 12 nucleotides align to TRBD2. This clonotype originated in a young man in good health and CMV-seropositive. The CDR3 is CASSQGLAGPSTDTQYF. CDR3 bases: TGTGCCAGCAGCCAGGGACTAGCGGGTCCTAGCACAGATACGCAGTATTTT.